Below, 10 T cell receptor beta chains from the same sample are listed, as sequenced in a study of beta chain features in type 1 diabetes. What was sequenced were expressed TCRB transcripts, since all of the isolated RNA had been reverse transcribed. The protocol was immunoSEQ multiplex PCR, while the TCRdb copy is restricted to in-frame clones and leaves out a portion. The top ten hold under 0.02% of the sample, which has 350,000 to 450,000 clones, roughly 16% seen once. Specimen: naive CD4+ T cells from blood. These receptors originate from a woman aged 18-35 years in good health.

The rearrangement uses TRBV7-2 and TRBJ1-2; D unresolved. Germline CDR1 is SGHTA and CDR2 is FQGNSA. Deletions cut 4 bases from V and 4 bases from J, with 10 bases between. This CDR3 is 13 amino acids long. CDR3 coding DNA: TGTGCCAGCAGCTCCCCCCCAGTCTATGGCTACACCTTC. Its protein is CASSSPPVYGYTF.

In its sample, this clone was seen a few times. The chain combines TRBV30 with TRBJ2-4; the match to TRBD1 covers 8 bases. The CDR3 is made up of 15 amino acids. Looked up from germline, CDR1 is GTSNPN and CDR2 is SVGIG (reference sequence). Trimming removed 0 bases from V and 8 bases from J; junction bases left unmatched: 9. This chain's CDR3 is CAWSVMTGVSDIQYF. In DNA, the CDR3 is TGTGCCTGGAGTGTTATGACAGGGGTGTCGGACATTCAGTACTTC.

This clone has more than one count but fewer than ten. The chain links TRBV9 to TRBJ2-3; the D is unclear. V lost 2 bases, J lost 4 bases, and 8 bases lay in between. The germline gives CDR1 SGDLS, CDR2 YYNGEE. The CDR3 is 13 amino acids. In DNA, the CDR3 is TGTGCCAGCAGCGTGGCCCCCCCAGATACGCAGTATTTT. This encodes CASSVAPPDTQYF. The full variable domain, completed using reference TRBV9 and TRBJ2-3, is DSGVTQTPKHLITATGQRVTLRCSPRSGDLSVYWYQQSLDQGLQFLIQYYNGEERAKGNILERFSAQQFPDLHSELNLSSLELGDSALYFCASSVAPPDTQYFGPGTRLTVL.

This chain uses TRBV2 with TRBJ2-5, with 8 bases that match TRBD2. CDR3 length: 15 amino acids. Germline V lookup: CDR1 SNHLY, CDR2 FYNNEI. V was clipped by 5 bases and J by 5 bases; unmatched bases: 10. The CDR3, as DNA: TGTGCCAGCAGTACGACGGCGGGAGGTTGGGAGACCCAGTACTTC. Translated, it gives CASSTTAGGWETQYF.

The CDR3 protein is CASSFPGGPSYEQYF. The CDR3 DNA reads TGTGCCAGCAGCTTTCCGGGAGGGCCCTCCTACGAGCAGTACTTC. The chain carries TRBV7-9 and TRBJ2-7, with 8 bases lining up with TRBD2. V shed 3 bases, J shed 0 bases, and the junction held 4 bases outside the gene matches. The germline gives CDR1 SEHNR, CDR2 FQNEAQ (reference sequence). The CDR3 has 15 residues. The variable domain in full, with the rest retrieved from reference TRBV7-9 and TRBJ2-7, is DTGVSQNPRHKITKRGQNVTFRCDPISEHNRLYWYRQTLGQGPEFLTYFQNEAQLEKSRLLSDRFSAERPKGSFSTLEIQRTEQGDSAMYLCASSFPGGPSYEQYFGPGTRLTVT.

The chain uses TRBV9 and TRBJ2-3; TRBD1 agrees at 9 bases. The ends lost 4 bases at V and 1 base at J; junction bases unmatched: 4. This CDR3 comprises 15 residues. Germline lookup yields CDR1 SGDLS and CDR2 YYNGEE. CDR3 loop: CASSPRTGGTDTQYF. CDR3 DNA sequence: TGTGCCAGCAGCCCCCGGACAGGGGGCACAGATACGCAGTATTTT.

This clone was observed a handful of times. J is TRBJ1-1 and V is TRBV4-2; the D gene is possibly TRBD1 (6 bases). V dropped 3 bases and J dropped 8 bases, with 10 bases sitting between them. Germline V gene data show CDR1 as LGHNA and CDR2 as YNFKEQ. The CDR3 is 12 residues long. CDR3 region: CASSQHREEAFF. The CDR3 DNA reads TGTGCCAGCAGCCAGCACAGGGAAGAAGCTTTCTTT.

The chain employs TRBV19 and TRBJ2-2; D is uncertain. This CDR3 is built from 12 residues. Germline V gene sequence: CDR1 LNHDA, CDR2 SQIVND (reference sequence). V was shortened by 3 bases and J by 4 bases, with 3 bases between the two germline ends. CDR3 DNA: TGTGCCAGTAGTATCGGCACCGGGGAGCTGTTTTTT. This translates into CASSIGTGELFF.

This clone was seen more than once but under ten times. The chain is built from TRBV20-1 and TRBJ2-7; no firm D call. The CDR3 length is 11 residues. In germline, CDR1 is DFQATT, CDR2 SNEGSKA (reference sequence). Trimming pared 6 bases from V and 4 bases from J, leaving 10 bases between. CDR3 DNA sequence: TGCAGTGCCCAGAACCCTTACGAGCAGTACTTC. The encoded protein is CSAQNPYEQYF.

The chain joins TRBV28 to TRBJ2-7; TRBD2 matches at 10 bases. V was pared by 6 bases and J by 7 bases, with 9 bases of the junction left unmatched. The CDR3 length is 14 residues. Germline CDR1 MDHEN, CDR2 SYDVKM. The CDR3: CASRPSGSSVEQYF. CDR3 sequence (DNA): TGTGCCAGCAGGCCTAGCGGGAGCAGTGTGGAGCAGTACTTC.